One sample yielded the 8 T cell receptor beta chains listed below, sequenced in a study of Graves' ophthalmopathy and Graves' hyperthyroidism. Researchers took RNA transcripts and amplified TCR beta CDR3 regions from them. The first round was an RT-PCR with HTBI primers, and the second round was a multiplex PCR. TCRdb ran MiXCR on the multiplex PCR reads and lists one entry per CDR3 protein. The sample has roughly 400,000 distinct CDR3 sequences, about 18% seen once. The source material was peripheral blood. These receptors originate from a woman between 18 and 29 years old with Graves' ophthalmopathy.

The sample holds one count of this clonotype. The CDR3 coding sequence is TGCAGCGTGGAGAGCGGGGGCGATGGCTACACCTTC. This sequence encodes CSVESGGDGYTF. This rearrangement joins TRBV29-1 to TRBJ1-2, with D possibly matching TRBD1 (6 bases). The CDR3 has 12 amino acids. The germline V gene encodes CDR1 SQVTM and CDR2 ANQGSEA. Deletions cut 6 bases from V and 6 bases from J, with 14 bases between.

This clonotype came up a few times. The chain joins TRBV12-3 or TRBV12-4 to TRBJ2-7, with a possible D match to TRBD2 (6 bases). Trimming took off 10 bases at V and 6 bases at J, with 19 bases between the two ends. This CDR3 region has 13 residues. The CDR3 DNA sequence: TGTGCCACCACCCCCTTTGAGGGAGGCGAGCAGTACTTC. Protein: CATTPFEGGEQYF.

This clonotype was seen at least ten times. V is TRBV12-3 or TRBV12-4 and J is TRBJ2-7, with 8 bases lining up with TRBD2. CDR3 length: 13 residues. Trimming cost V 6 bases and J 3 bases; bases outside gene matches: 4. CDR3 region: CASRSSGLYEQYF. CDR3 DNA: TGTGCCAGCAGGTCTAGCGGGCTCTACGAGCAGTACTTC.

This clonotype was picked up many times. The chain employs TRBV5-5 and TRBJ1-2; 9 nucleotides align to TRBD1. Germline V gene sequence: CDR1 SGHKS, CDR2 YYEKEE (reference sequence). V shed 2 bases, J shed 8 bases, and the junction held 13 bases outside the gene matches. This CDR3 region has 16 residues. The CDR3 reads CASSLGTGTHQGGYTF. For the CDR3, the DNA is TGTGCCAGCAGCTTAGGGACAGGGACACACCAAGGCGGCTACACCTTC.

Ten or more counts support this clonotype. The rearrangement links TRBV28 to TRBJ1-1; D is undetermined. Trimming left V 3 bases short and J 1 base short, with 9 bases between. This CDR3 is built from 14 residues. Germline CDR1 is MDHEN and CDR2 is SYDVKM. The CDR3 DNA reads TGTGCCAGCAGTTTTGGACTTACGAACACTGAAGCTTTCTTT. It is translated as CASSFGLTNTEAFF.

This clonotype came up many times. The genes are TRBV6-1 and TRBJ2-5; 9 nucleotides match TRBD2. With V trimmed by 2 bases and J by 7 bases, 14 bases remained unmatched. This CDR3 region has 17 residues. Germline V gives CDR1 MNHNS, CDR2 SASEGT. CDR3 residues: CASSESLWREGPGTQYF. CDR3 nucleotide sequence: TGTGCCAGCAGTGAATCGCTCTGGCGGGAGGGCCCGGGGACCCAGTACTTC.

In this sample, this clonotype turned up many times. The V call is TRBV28, the J call TRBJ1-6; weak D call: TRBD1 (5 bases). The V end was cut by 6 bases, the J end by 9 bases, with 15 bases between. The CDR3 runs 14 residues. Germline V gene data show CDR1 as MDHEN and CDR2 as SYDVKM. Here the CDR3 DNA reads TGTGCCAGCAGGATTCAGGGTATCGGTTCACCCCTCCACTTT. Translated, it gives CASRIQGIGSPLHF.

The CDR3 loop is CASSLRGSVTGELFF. Here the CDR3 DNA reads TGTGCCAGCAGCTTACGGGGGAGTGTCACCGGGGAGCTGTTTTTT. V is TRBV7-8 and J is TRBJ2-2; perhaps TRBD2 as D (6 bases). Germline values: CDR1 SGHVS, CDR2 FQNEAQ. The CDR3 runs 15 residues. V was trimmed by 2 bases and J by 4 bases, leaving 11 bases between them. The variable domain in full, completed from reference TRBV7-8 and TRBJ2-2, reads GAGVSQSPRYKVAKRGQDVALRCDPISGHVSLFWYQQALGQGPEFLTYFQNEAQLDKSGLPSDRFFAERPEGSVSTLKIQRTQQEDSAVYLCASSLRGSVTGELFFGEGSRLTVL.